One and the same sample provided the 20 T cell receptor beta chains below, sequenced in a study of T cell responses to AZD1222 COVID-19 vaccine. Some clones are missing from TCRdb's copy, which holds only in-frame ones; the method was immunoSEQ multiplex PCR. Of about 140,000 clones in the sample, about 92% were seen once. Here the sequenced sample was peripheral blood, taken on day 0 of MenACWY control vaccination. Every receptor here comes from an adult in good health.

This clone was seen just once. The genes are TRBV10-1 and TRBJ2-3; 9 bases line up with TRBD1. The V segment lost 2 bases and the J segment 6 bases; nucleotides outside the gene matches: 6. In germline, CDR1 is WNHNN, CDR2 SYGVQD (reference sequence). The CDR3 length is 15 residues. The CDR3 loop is CASSERGDRADTQYF. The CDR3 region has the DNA TGCGCCAGCAGTGAGAGGGGGGACAGGGCGGATACGCAGTATTTT.

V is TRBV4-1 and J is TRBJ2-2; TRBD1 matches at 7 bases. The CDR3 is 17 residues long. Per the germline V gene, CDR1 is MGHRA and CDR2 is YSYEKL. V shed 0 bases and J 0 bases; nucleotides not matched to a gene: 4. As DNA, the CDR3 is TGCGCCAGCAGCCAAGAACCGGGACAGTCGAACACCGGGGAGCTGTTTTTT. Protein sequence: CASSQEPGQSNTGELFF.

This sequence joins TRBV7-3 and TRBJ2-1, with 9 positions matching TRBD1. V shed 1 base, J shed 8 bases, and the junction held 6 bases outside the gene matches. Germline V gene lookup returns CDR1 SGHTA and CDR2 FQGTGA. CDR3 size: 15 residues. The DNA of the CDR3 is TGTGCCAGCAGCTTAAATTCGGACAGGGGTGATGAGCAGTTCTTC. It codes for CASSLNSDRGDEQFF.

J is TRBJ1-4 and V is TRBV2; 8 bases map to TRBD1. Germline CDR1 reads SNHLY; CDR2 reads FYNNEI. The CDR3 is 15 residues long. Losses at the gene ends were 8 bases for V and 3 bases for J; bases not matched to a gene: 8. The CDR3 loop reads CASRQTGVANEKLFF. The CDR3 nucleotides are TGTGCCAGCCGACAGACAGGGGTAGCTAATGAAAAACTGTTTTTT. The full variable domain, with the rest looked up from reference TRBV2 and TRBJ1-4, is EPEVTQTPSHQVTQMGQEVILRCVPISNHLYFYWYRQILGQKVEFLVSFYNNEISEKSEIFDDQFSVERPDGSNFTLKIRSTKLEDSAMYFCASRQTGVANEKLFFGSGTQLSVL.

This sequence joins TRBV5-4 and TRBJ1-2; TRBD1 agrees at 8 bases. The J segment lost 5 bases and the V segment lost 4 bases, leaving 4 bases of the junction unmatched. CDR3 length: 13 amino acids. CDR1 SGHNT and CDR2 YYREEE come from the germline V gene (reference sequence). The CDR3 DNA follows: TGTGCCAGCAGCACCGGGACAGGATATGGCTACACCTTC. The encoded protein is CASSTGTGYGYTF.

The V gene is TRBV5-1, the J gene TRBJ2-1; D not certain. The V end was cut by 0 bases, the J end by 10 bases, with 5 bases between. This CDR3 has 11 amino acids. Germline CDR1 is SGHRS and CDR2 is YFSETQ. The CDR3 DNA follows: TGCGCCAGCAGCTTGGAACAAGAGCAGTTCTTC. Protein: CASSLEQEQFF.

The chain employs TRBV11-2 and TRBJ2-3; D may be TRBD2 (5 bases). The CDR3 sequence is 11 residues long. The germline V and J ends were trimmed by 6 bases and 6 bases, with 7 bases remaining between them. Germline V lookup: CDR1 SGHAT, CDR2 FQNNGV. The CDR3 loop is CASRSGDTQYF. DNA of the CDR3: TGTGCCAGCAGATCGGGGGATACGCAGTATTTT. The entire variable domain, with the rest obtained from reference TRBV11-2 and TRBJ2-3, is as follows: EAGVAQSPRYKIIEKRQSVAFWCNPISGHATLYWYQQILGQGPKLLIQFQNNGVVDDSQLPKDRFSAERLKGVDSTLKIQPAKLEDSAVYLCASRSGDTQYFGPGTRLTVL.

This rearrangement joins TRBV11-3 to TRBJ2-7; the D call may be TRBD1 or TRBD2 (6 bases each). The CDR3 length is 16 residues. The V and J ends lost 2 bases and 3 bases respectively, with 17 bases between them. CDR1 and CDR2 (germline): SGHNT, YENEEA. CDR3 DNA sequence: TGTGCCAGCAGCTTAAACGGGGGCAGCGCACACTACGAGCAGTACTTC. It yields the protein CASSLNGGSAHYEQYF.

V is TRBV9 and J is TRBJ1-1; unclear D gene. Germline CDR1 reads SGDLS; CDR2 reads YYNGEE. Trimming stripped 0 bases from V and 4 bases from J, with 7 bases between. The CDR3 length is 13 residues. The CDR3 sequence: CASSVVGRTEAFF. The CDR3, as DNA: TGTGCCAGCAGCGTAGTAGGACGCACTGAAGCTTTCTTT. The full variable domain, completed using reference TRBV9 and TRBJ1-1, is DSGVTQTPKHLITATGQRVTLRCSPRSGDLSVYWYQQSLDQGLQFLIQYYNGEERAKGNILERFSAQQFPDLHSELNLSSLELGDSALYFCASSVVGRTEAFFGQGTRLTVV.

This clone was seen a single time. CDR3 nucleotide sequence: TGTGCCAGCAGCTTAGCGGGGGGGGGCCCCTACAATGAGCAGTTCTTC. Encoded protein: CASSLAGGGPYNEQFF. The rearrangement joins TRBV7-2 to TRBJ2-1; possibly TRBD2 for D (7 bases). This CDR3 is built from 16 residues. With 0 bases removed from V and 2 bases from J, the gap between germline ends came to 11 bases. CDR1 and CDR2 from the germline V gene are SGHTA and FQGNSA.

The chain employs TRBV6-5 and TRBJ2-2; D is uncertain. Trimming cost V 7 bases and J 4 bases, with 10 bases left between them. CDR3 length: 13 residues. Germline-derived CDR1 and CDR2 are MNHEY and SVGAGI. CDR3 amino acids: CASMPAGTGELFF. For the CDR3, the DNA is TGTGCCAGCATGCCGGCTGGCACCGGGGAGCTGTTTTTT.

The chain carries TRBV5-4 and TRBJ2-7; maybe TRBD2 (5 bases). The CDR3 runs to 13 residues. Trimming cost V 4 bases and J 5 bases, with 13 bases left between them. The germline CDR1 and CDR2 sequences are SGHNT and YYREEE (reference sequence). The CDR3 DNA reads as TGTGCCAGCAGCCCCCAACTAGAGAACGAGCAGTACTTC. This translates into CASSPQLENEQYF.

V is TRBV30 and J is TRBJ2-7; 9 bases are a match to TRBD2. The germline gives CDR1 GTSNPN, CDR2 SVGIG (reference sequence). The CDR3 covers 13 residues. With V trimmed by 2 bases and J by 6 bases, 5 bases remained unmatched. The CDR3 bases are TGTGCCTGGAGTCCCGGGACTAGCATCGAGCAGTACTTC. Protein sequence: CAWSPGTSIEQYF.

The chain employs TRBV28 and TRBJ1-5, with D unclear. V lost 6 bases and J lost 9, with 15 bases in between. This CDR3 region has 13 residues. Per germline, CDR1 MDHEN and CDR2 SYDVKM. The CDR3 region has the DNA TGTGCCAGCAGCCCGACCGTTAGTGGGCCCCAGCATTTT. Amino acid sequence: CASSPTVSGPQHF.

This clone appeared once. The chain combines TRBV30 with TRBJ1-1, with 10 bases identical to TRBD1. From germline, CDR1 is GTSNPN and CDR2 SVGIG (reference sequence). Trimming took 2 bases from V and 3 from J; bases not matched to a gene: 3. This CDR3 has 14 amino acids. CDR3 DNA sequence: TGTGCCTGGAGTACGGGACAGGGGTACACTGAAGCTTTCTTT. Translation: CAWSTGQGYTEAFF. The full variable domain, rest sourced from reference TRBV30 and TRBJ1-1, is SQTIHQWPATLVQPVGSPLSLECTVEGTSNPNLYWYRQAAGRGLQLLFYSVGIGQISSEVPQNLSASRPQDRQFILSSKKLLLSDSGFYLCAWSTGQGYTEAFFGQGTRLTVV.

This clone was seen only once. The CDR3 here is CGKQGARDQPQHF. The CDR3 region has the DNA TGTGGAAAACAGGGGGCTAGGGATCAGCCCCAGCATTTT. The chain couples TRBV2 to TRBJ1-5; TRBD1 matches at 9 bases. This CDR3 contains 13 residues. Germline CDR1 and CDR2: SNHLY and FYNNEI. Combining the CDR3 with reference TRBV2 and TRBJ1-5 gives the whole variable domain EPEVTQTPSHQVTQMGQEVILRCVPISNHLYFYWYRQILGQKVEFLVSFYNNEISEKSEIFDDQFSVERPDGSNFTLKIRSTKLEDSAMYFCGKQGARDQPQHFGDGTRLSIL.

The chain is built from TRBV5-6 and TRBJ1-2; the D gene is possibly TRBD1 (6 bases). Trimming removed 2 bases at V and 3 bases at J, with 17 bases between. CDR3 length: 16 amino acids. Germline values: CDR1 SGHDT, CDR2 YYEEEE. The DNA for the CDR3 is TGTGCCAGCAGCTTTGTAGGGCAGGGGATGGACTATGGCTACACCTTC. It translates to CASSFVGQGMDYGYTF.

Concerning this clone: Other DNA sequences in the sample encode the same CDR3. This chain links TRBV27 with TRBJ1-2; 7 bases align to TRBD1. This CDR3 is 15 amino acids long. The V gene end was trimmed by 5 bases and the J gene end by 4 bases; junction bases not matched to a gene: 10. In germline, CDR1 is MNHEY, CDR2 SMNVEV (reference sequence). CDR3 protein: CASSPRAGGGYGYTF. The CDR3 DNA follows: TGTGCCAGCAGTCCACGGGCAGGGGGAGGCTATGGCTACACCTTC.

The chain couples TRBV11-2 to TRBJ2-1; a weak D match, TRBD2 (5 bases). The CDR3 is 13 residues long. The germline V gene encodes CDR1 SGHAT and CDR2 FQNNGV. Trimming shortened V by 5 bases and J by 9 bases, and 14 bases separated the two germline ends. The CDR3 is CASSQLDGVEQFF. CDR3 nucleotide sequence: TGTGCCAGCAGCCAACTAGACGGGGTTGAGCAGTTCTTC.

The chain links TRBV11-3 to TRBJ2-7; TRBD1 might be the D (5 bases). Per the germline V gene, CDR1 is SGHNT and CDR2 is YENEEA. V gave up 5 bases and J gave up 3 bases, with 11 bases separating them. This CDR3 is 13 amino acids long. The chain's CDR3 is CASSTSTVYEQYF. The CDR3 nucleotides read TGTGCCAGCAGCACATCGACAGTCTACGAGCAGTACTTC.